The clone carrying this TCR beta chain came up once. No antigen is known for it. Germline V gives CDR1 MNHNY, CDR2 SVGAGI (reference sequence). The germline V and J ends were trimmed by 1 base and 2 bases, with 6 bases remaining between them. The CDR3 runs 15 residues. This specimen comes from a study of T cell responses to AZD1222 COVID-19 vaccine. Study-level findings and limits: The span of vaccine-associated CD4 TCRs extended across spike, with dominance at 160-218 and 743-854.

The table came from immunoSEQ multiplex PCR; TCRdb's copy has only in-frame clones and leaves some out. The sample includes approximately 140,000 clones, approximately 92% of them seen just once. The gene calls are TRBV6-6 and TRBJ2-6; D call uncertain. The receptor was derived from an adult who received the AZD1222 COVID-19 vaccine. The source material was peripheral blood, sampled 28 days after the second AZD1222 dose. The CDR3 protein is CASSYFGTGANVLTF. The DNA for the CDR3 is TGTGCCAGCAGTTACTTTGGTACTGGGGCCAACGTCCTGACTTTC.